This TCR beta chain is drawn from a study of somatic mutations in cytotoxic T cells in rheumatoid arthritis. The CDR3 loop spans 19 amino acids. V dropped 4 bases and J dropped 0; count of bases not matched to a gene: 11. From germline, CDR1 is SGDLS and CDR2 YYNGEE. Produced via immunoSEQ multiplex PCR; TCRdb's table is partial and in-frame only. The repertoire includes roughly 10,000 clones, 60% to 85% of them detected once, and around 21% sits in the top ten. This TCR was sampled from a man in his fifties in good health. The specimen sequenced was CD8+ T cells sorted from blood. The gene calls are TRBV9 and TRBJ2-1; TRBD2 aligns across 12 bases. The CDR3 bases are TGTGCCAGCAGCACCTCGAGACTAGCGGGGGTTACCTCCTACAATGAGCAGTTCTTC. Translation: CASSTSRLAGVTSYNEQFF.